One and the same sample provided the 5 T cell receptor beta chains below, sequenced in a study of cytomegalovirus exposure and HLA in healthy donors. PCR was performed using 60 Vbeta and 13 Jbeta primers. Assay: immunoSEQ multiplex PCR; the TCRdb copy retains only in-frame clones and omits some. The sample lists about 150,000 clones; around 72% were seen once. The material sequenced was PBMCs. The origin of the receptors is a man aged 18 to 30 in good health and CMV-seronegative.

The chain links TRBV7-9 to TRBJ2-5; 7 positions match TRBD1. From germline, CDR1 is SEHNR and CDR2 FQNEAQ (reference sequence). The J segment lost 4 bases and the V segment lost 4 bases, leaving 3 bases of the junction unmatched. The CDR3 extends over 13 amino acids. The CDR3 DNA reads TGTGCCAGCAGCTACCGGACAGGAGAGACCCAGTACTTC. Residues: CASSYRTGETQYF.

This chain links TRBV4-1 with TRBJ1-1, with TRBD1 as a possible D gene (6 bases). CDR3 size: 12 residues. Germline-derived CDR1 and CDR2 are MGHRA and YSYEKL. V dropped 2 bases and J dropped 7 bases, with 8 bases sitting between them. The CDR3 coding sequence is TGCGCCAGCAGCCAAAGGGGGGGTGAAGCTTTCTTT. Translating it yields CASSQRGGEAFF.

The rearrangement uses TRBV2 and TRBJ1-2; 8 bases line up with TRBD1. The CDR3 has 14 amino acids. Germline lookup yields CDR1 SNHLY and CDR2 FYNNEI. The junction had 4 bases not matched to a gene; V was cut back by 7 bases and J by 0 bases. The DNA of the CDR3 is TGTGCCAGCACCGGACAGGGAGCTAACTATGGCTACACCTTC. Amino acids: CASTGQGANYGYTF.

This clone appeared once. The chain carries TRBV18 and TRBJ2-7; 7 positions agree with TRBD1. CDR3 length equals 14 residues. Trimming cost V 1 base and J 2 bases; bases outside gene matches: 2. Looked up from germline, CDR1 is KGHSH and CDR2 is LQKENI. The CDR3, as DNA: TGTGCCAGCTCACCACAGGGACAGACCTACGAGCAGTACTTC. Protein sequence: CASSPQGQTYEQYF.

V is TRBV5-1 and J is TRBJ1-6, with a possible D match to TRBD1 (5 bases). V was shortened by 2 bases and J by 6 bases, with 12 bases between the two germline ends. This CDR3 region has 15 residues. CDR1 and CDR2 (germline): SGHRS, YFSETQ. This CDR3 is CASSLRRDSNSPLHF. CDR3 DNA: TGCGCCAGCAGCTTACGACGGGACTCTAATTCACCCCTCCACTTT.